The rows below give T cell receptor beta chains drawn from one sample of a study of cytomegalovirus exposure and HLA in healthy donors. Measured with immunoSEQ multiplex PCR; TCRdb has only the in-frame clones, and not every one. The table includes almost 95,000 clones, 69% detected once. Sequencing used PBMCs. These receptors all stem from a man aged 50-59 years in good health and CMV-seronegative. Each CDR3 is given with its conserved first and last residue. D genes are given only for firm matches. Only part of the rows carry a size: once, few, many, or a class if the clone is expanded.

>TRBD1|TRBJ1-1|-|TRBV2
CASGTYRGTEAFF
TGTGCCAGCGGGACCTACAGGGGGACTGAAGCTTTCTTT
>-|TRBJ1-3|-|TRBV30
CAWTTGDWSGNTIYF
TGTGCCTGGACTACAGGAGACTGGTCGGGAAACACCATATATTTT
>TRBD1|TRBJ2-1|few|TRBV30
CAWGTGSFYNEQFF
TGTGCCTGGGGGACAGGGAGCTTCTACAATGAGCAGTTCTTC
>TRBD1|TRBJ2-1|-|TRBV7-2
CASSVTGGNEQFF
TGTGCCAGCAGCGTAACAGGGGGCAATGAGCAGTTCTTC
>-|TRBJ2-1|once|TRBV5-1
CASSLAPFVSSGYNEQFF
TGCGCCAGCAGCTTGGCCCCCTTCGTCTCCTCCGGCTACAATGAGCAGTTCTTC
>TRBD2|TRBJ2-3|-|TRBV6-1
CASSEGLAGGDTQYF
TGTGCCAGCAGTGAAGGTCTAGCGGGGGGGGATACGCAGTATTTT
>-|TRBJ2-7|-|TRBV30
CAWSPAGPLYEQYF
TGTGCCTGGAGTCCCGCGGGCCCCCTCTACGAGCAGTACTTC
>TRBD2|TRBJ2-3|-|TRBV9
CASSVVAGEGDTQYF
TGTGCCAGCAGCGTAGTAGCGGGAGAGGGGGATACGCAGTATTTT
>-|TRBJ2-3|once|TRBV4-2
CASSQDAGLNTDTQYF
TGTGCCAGCAGCCAAGATGCCGGACTTAACACAGATACGCAGTATTTT
>TRBD2|TRBJ2-7|few|TRBV27
CASSLNGGGEQYF
TGTGCCAGCAGTTTAAACGGCGGGGGCGAGCAGTACTTC
>-|TRBJ1-2|-|TRBV29-1
CSVGERANYGYTF
TGCAGCGTTGGTGAACGAGCTAACTATGGCTACACCTTC
>-|TRBJ2-5|-|TRBV7-9
CASSFQGETQYF
TGTGCCAGCAGCTTCCAGGGAGAGACCCAGTACTTC
>TRBD1|TRBJ2-5|-|TRBV2
CASSIQGYQETQYF
TGTGCCAGCAGTATACAGGGGTACCAAGAGACCCAGTACTTC
>TRBD2|TRBJ2-3|-|TRBV4-2
CASSPRTSGPTDTQYF
TGTGCCAGCAGTCCACGGACTAGCGGACCCACAGATACGCAGTATTTT
>TRBD1|TRBJ2-7|-|TRBV29-1
CSVEWYGTGHNEQYF
TGCAGCGTTGAATGGTATGGGACAGGGCACAACGAGCAGTACTTC
>-|TRBJ2-3|-|TRBV7-2
CASSLAGGRGTDTQYF
TGTGCCAGCAGCTTAGCGGGGGGTCGAGGCACAGATACGCAGTATTTT
>TRBD2|TRBJ2-1|-|TRBV18
CASSSTSGTYNEQFF
TGTGCCAGCTCATCGACTAGCGGAACTTACAATGAGCAGTTCTTC
>TRBD1|TRBJ1-3|-|TRBV5-1
CASSYDRVWNTIYF
TGCGCCAGCAGCTACGACAGGGTTTGGAACACCATATATTTT
>TRBD1|TRBJ1-4|-|TRBV5-4
CASSRTGVDEKLFF
TGTGCCAGCAGCCGGACAGGGGTTGACGAAAAACTGTTTTTT
>-|TRBJ1-4|-|TRBV6-5
CASSKTGRSEKLFF
TGTGCCAGCAGTAAGACAGGCCGATCTGAAAAACTGTTTTTT
>TRBD2|TRBJ2-5|-|TRBV4-3
CASSQELAGGPGETQYF
TGCGCCAGCAGCCAGGAACTAGCGGGGGGGCCGGGGGAGACCCAGTACTTC
>-|TRBJ1-1|-|TRBV19
CASSIAGTEAFF
TGTGCCAGTAGTATCGCGGGCACTGAAGCTTTCTTT
>-|TRBJ1-1|-|TRBV7-9
CASSLEGGYTEAFF
TGTGCCAGCAGCTTAGAGGGGGGGTACACTGAAGCTTTCTTT
>TRBD1|TRBJ1-6|-|TRBV5-1
CASSPDRGSSPLHF
TGCGCCAGCAGCCCGGACAGGGGGAGTTCACCCCTCCACTTT
>-|TRBJ2-3|-|TRBV28
CASSLLDRHTDTQYF
TGTGCCAGCAGTTTATTGGACAGACACACAGATACGCAGTATTTT
>-|TRBJ1-5|once|TRBV10-3
CAISRDTNQPQHF
TGTGCCATCAGTAGGGACACCAATCAGCCCCAGCATTTT
>-|TRBJ1-1|-|TRBV5-8
CASSTYPRLTDTNTEAFF
TGTGCCAGCAGCACCTACCCCCGACTGACAGACACGAACACTGAAGCTTTCTTT
>-|TRBJ2-5|-|TRBV7-6
CASGKGGNQETQYF
TGTGCCAGCGGTAAGGGCGGGAACCAAGAGACCCAGTACTTC
>-|TRBJ1-1|-|TRBV5-1
CASSEGRGTEAFF
TGCGCCAGCAGCGAGGGGAGGGGCACTGAAGCTTTCTTT
>-|TRBJ1-5|-|TRBV10-3
CAISEGGANQPQHF
TGTGCCATCAGTGAGGGAGGGGCTAATCAGCCCCAGCATTTT
>-|TRBJ1-1|-|TRBV29-1
CSVSNTGMWAEAFF
TGCAGCGTTAGCAATACAGGGATGTGGGCTGAAGCTTTCTTT
>TRBD2|TRBJ2-1|few|TRBV7-2
CASSAGGRAPDEQFF
TGTGCCAGCAGCGCGGGAGGCAGGGCCCCTGATGAGCAGTTCTTC
>TRBD1|TRBJ1-3|few|TRBV6-6
CASRDRVVGNTIYF
TGTGCCAGCAGGGACAGGGTTGTTGGAAACACCATATATTTT
>-|TRBJ1-5|-|TRBV15
CATSRDFKGGGQPQHF
TGTGCCACCAGCAGAGATTTCAAGGGAGGAGGTCAGCCCCAGCATTTT
>-|TRBJ2-6|few|TRBV19
CASSHQYGSGANVLTF
TGTGCCAGTAGCCACCAATACGGCTCTGGGGCCAACGTCCTGACTTTC
>TRBD1|TRBJ2-3|-|TRBV10-3
CAISELGTGSTDTQYF
TGTGCCATCAGTGAGTTGGGGACAGGGAGCACAGATACGCAGTATTTT
>-|TRBJ2-5|-|TRBV2
CASSPDRNRETQYF
TGTGCCAGCAGCCCCGACAGGAATCGGGAGACCCAGTACTTC
>-|TRBJ2-5|-|TRBV11-2
CASSTQGGETQYF
TGTGCCAGCAGCACACAGGGCGGAGAGACCCAGTACTTC
>-|TRBJ2-1|-|TRBV7-3
CASSLRTRGGWNEQFF
TGTGCCAGCAGCCTCCGGACTAGGGGGGGGTGGAATGAGCAGTTCTTC
>-|TRBJ2-2|-|TRBV4-3
CASSQPPPGVMAGELFF
TGCGCCAGCAGCCAACCTCCCCCAGGGGTAATGGCCGGGGAGCTGTTTTTT
>-|TRBJ2-2|few|TRBV6-6
CASRDSNTGELFF
TGTGCCAGCCGCGACTCGAACACCGGGGAGCTGTTTTTT
>TRBD2|TRBJ2-1|once|TRBV5-4
CASSLDSGRAGNEQFF
TGTGCCAGCAGCTTGGACAGCGGGAGGGCCGGGAATGAGCAGTTCTTC
>-|TRBJ2-3|few|TRBV5-1
CASSPPADTQYF
TGCGCCAGCAGCCCTCCGGCAGATACGCAGTATTTT
>-|TRBJ1-6|-|TRBV10-3
CAISEALGGGAPLHF
TGTGCCATCAGTGAGGCCTTAGGGGGTGGGGCACCCCTCCACTTT
>-|TRBJ1-2|-|TRBV5-8
CASSLNRGGGGYTF
TGTGCCAGCAGCTTGAATAGGGGAGGCGGTGGCTACACCTTC
>TRBD1|TRBJ2-2|-|TRBV9
CASSLRQGENGELFF
TGTGCCAGCAGCCTCCGACAGGGCGAAAACGGGGAGCTGTTTTTT
>-|TRBJ2-1|-|TRBV29-1
CSVEGAAISYNEQFF
TGCAGCGTTGAAGGCGCCGCGATCTCCTACAATGAGCAGTTCTTC
>TRBD2|TRBJ2-7|few|TRBV4-2
CASSQEGGGGGYEQYF
TGTGCCAGCAGCCAAGAGGGCGGGGGGGGAGGCTACGAGCAGTACTTC
>-|TRBJ1-1|once|TRBV6-1
CATDGGLGTEAFF
TGTGCCACAGATGGGGGGTTAGGGACTGAAGCTTTCTTT
>-|TRBJ1-2|few|TRBV6-5
CASRGTLVNGYTF
TGTGCCAGCAGAGGGACACTCGTTAATGGCTACACCTTC
>-|TRBJ1-4|-|TRBV20-1
CSARSYEKLFF
TGCAGTGCTAGATCGTATGAAAAACTGTTTTTT
>-|TRBJ1-4|-|TRBV28
CASSSSDWNEKLFF
TGTGCCAGCAGTTCCTCGGACTGGAATGAAAAACTGTTTTTT
>TRBD1|TRBJ1-1|few|TRBV2
CASSALGQGERGMNTEAFF
TGTGCCAGCAGTGCTCTGGGACAGGGGGAAAGGGGAATGAACACTGAAGCTTTCTTT
>-|TRBJ2-7|-|TRBV19
CASSSWQGGEQYF
TGTGCCAGTAGTTCCTGGCAGGGCGGCGAGCAGTACTTC
>TRBD1|TRBJ2-6|-|TRBV2
CASISGTGGSGANVLTF
TGTGCCAGCATCTCCGGGACAGGGGGCTCTGGGGCCAACGTCCTGACTTTC
>TRBD1|TRBJ1-1|-|TRBV19
CASSIRQGTQAVTFF
TGTGCCAGTAGTATACGACAGGGAACCCAAGCGGTGACTTTCTTT